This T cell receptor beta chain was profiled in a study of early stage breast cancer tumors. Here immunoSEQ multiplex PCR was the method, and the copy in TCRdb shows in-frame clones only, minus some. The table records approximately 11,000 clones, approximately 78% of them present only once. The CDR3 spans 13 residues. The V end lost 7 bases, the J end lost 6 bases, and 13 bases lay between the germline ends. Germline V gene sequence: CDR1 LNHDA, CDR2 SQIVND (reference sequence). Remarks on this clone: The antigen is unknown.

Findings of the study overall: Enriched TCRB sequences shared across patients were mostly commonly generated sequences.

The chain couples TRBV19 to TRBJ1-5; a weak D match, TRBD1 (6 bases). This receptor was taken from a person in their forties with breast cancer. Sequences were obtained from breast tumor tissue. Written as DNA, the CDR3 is TGTGCCAGTACATGGGGGCCGCGTCAGCCCCAGCATTTT. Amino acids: CASTWGPRQPQHF.